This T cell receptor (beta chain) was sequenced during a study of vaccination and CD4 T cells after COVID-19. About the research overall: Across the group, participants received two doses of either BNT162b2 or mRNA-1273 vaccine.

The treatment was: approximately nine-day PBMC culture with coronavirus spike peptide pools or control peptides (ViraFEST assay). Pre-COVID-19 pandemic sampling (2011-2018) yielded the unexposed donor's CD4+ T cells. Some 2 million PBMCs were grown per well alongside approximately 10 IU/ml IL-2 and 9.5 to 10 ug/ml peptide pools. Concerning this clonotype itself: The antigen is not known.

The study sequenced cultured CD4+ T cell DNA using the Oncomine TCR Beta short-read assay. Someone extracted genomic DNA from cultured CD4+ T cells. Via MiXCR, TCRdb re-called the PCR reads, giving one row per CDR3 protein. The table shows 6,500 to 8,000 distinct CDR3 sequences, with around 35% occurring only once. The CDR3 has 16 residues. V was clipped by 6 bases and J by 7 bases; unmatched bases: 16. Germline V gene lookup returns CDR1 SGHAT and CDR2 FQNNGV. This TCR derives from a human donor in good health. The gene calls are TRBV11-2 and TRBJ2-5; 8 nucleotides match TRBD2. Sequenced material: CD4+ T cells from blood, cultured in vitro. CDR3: CASRGGPAGVIATQYF. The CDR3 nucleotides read TGTGCCAGCAGGGGGGGGCCAGCGGGAGTGATTGCGACCCAGTACTTC.